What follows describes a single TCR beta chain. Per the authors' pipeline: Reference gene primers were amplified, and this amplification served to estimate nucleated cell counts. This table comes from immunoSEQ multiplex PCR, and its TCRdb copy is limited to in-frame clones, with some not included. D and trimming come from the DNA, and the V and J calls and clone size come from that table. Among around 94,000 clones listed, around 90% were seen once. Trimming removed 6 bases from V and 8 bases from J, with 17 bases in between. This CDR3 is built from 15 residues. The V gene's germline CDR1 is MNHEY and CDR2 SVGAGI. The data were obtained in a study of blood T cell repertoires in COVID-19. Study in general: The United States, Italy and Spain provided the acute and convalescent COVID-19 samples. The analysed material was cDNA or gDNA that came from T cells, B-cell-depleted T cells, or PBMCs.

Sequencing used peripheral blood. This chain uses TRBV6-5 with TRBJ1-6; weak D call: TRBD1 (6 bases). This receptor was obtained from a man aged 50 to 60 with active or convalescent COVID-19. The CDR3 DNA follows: TGTGCCAGCAGCGGACAGTCGGTCCTGGATTCACCCCTCCACTTT. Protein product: CASSGQSVLDSPLHF.